Listed here is a single TCR beta chain. This entry belongs to a study of patients and donors after allogeneic stem cell transplantation. There are 17 residues in the CDR3. With 5 bases removed from V and 7 bases from J, the gap between germline ends came to 21 bases. Looked up from germline, CDR1 is MNHNS and CDR2 is SASEGT. TCRdb fed the RT-PCR reads into MiXCR, producing one record per CDR3 protein. The repertoire holds about a million distinct CDR3 sequences, roughly 18% seen once, with 5.5% to 6.5% in the top ten. The chain carries TRBV6-1 and TRBJ1-6; weak D call: TRBD1 (6 bases). The sample consisted of blood, either unsorted or a sorted T cell fraction (not recorded which). The TCR sequence derives from a human donor who was either an allogeneic HSCT recipient or a stem cell or donor lymphocyte infusion donor (not recorded which). It is not recorded whose cells these are; they may come from a transplant donor. This CDR3 reads CASSTTRGTLRNSPLHF. The CDR3 coding sequence is TGTGCCAGCAGTACTACCCGCGGGACACTGCGAAATTCACCCCTCCACTTT.